Sequencing of this T cell receptor (beta chain) was carried out in a study of TIL therapy for anti-PD-1-resistant metastatic lung cancer. Study information: Tumors carried a median roughly 1.5 non-synonymous mutations per megabase. Overall study findings and caveats: Treatment-naive, never-smoker and oncogene-addicted patients were overrepresented in this highly selected cohort.

Stated time point: pre-treatment sample, taken before nivolumab and TIL therapy. The immunoSEQ assay was v3. The method was immunoSEQ multiplex PCR; TCRdb's version includes in-frame clones alone and lacks a portion of them. The sample carries about 60,000 clones, around 86% recorded once. In its sample, this clone was seen once. Its antigen is undetermined. Germline assignment: CDR1 MNHNY and CDR2 SVGAGI (reference sequence). This CDR3 has 16 residues. V dropped 0 bases and J dropped 3 bases, with 14 bases sitting between them. The clonotype comes from a person between 25 and 79 years old with non-small cell lung cancer. The sample consisted of blood, taken at baseline. This chain uses TRBV6-6 with TRBJ1-1; D gene uncertain. CDR3 coding DNA: TGTGCCAGCAGTTACTCGATAGAGGGCCCGGACACTGAAGCTTTCTTT. This codes for CASSYSIEGPDTEAFF.